These 24 T cell receptor beta chains came from one sample sequenced in a study of shared clonotypes between healthy human individuals. TCRdb's table, derived via immunoSEQ multiplex PCR, lists solely in-frame clones and lacks some. The table shows about 2 million clones, with roughly 94% occurring only once. The sequenced sample consisted of naive CD4+ T cells sorted from blood. Stated subset: CD45RA+ positively selected. Receptors originate from a man aged 18-30 years in good health.

This chain uses TRBV29-1 with TRBJ2-7; D is undetermined. This CDR3 is built from 13 residues. CDR1 SQVTM and CDR2 ANQGSEA come from the germline V gene. V dropped 2 bases and J dropped 5 bases, with 13 bases sitting between them. Here the CDR3 DNA reads TGCAGCGTTGAAAGAGACGGTGAGGACGAGCAGTACTTC. As protein: CSVERDGEDEQYF.

V gene TRBV7-9 combines with J gene TRBJ2-1, with D perhaps matching TRBD1 (6 bases). Trimming shortened V by 4 bases and J by 4 bases, and 20 bases separated the two germline ends. This CDR3 contains 17 residues. Germline lookup yields CDR1 SEHNR and CDR2 FQNEAQ (reference sequence). This CDR3 is CASSWGRLYLLYNEQFF. CDR3 nucleotide sequence: TGTGCCAGCAGCTGGGGGCGGCTATACCTCCTATACAATGAGCAGTTCTTC. Full variable domain (remainder filled in from reference TRBV7-9 and TRBJ2-1): DTGVSQNPRHKITKRGQNVTFRCDPISEHNRLYWYRQTLGQGPEFLTYFQNEAQLEKSRLLSDRFSAERPKGSFSTLEIQRTEQGDSAMYLCASSWGRLYLLYNEQFFGPGTRLTVL.

J is TRBJ1-1 and V is TRBV29-1, with no clear D. V was cut by 3 bases and J by 2 bases, with 7 bases left in between. Germline V CDR1 and CDR2: SQVTM, ANQGSEA. The CDR3 contains 12 residues. CDR3 residues: CSVDQVNTEAFF. As DNA, the CDR3 is TGCAGCGTTGACCAGGTTAACACTGAAGCTTTCTTT.

V and J are TRBV9 and TRBJ1-2; perhaps TRBD1 as D (6 bases). The V end was cut by 6 bases, the J end by 6 bases, with 18 bases between. This CDR3 has 14 residues. From germline, CDR1 is SGDLS and CDR2 YYNGEE. This CDR3 is CASKGQGPVDGYTF. The CDR3, as DNA: TGTGCCAGCAAAGGTCAGGGGCCGGTGGATGGCTACACCTTC. Together with reference TRBV9 and TRBJ1-2, the CDR3 gives the full variable domain: DSGVTQTPKHLITATGQRVTLRCSPRSGDLSVYWYQQSLDQGLQFLIQYYNGEERAKGNILERFSAQQFPDLHSELNLSSLELGDSALYFCASKGQGPVDGYTFGSGTRLTVV.

In DNA form, the CDR3 reads TGTGCCTGGAGCTCAGGAGCTAACTATGGCTACACCTTC. Protein product: CAWSSGANYGYTF. This rearrangement joins TRBV30 to TRBJ1-2; D is undetermined. The germline V gene has CDR1 GTSNPN and CDR2 SVGIG (reference sequence). V lost 3 bases, J lost 0 bases, and 8 bases lay in between. This CDR3 is 13 amino acids long.

Of note for this clone: This specimen includes other DNA sequences encoding the same CDR3. The rearrangement joins TRBV6-6 to TRBJ2-7, with TRBD1 matching 7 bases. The junction had 2 bases not matched to a gene; V was cut back by 4 bases and J by 2 bases. Germline-derived CDR1 and CDR2 are MNHNY and SVGAGI (reference sequence). CDR3 length equals 13 residues. CDR3 DNA sequence: TGTGCCAGCAGTTTACAGGGGACCTACGAGCAGTACTTC. Protein product: CASSLQGTYEQYF.

This clone was recorded only once. The chain employs TRBV6-6 and TRBJ1-5; the D is unclear. Germline CDR1 reads MNHNY; CDR2 reads SVGAGI (reference sequence). The CDR3 spans 16 residues. The V end lost 0 bases, the J end lost 5 bases, and 14 bases lay between the germline ends. The CDR3, as DNA: TGTGCCAGCAGTTACTCGTGGGGTACTCCCGATCAGCCCCAGCATTTT. This gives the protein CASSYSWGTPDQPQHF.

Comment on this clone: The same CDR3 arises from other DNA sequences in this sample as well. The rearrangement joins TRBV5-1 to TRBJ2-1; either TRBD1 or TRBD2 may supply D (5 bases each). The CDR3 spans 14 residues. The V and J ends lost 3 bases and 1 base respectively, with 8 bases between them. CDR1 SGHRS and CDR2 YFSETQ come from the germline V gene. The CDR3 is CASSWGSSYNEQFF. The CDR3 region has the DNA TGCGCCAGCAGCTGGGGGAGTTCCTACAATGAGCAGTTCTTC.

The chain links TRBV7-2 to TRBJ1-6, with a tentative D call TRBD1 (5 bases). V was clipped by 5 bases and J by 3 bases, with 14 bases between them. CDR1 and CDR2 from the germline V gene are SGHTA and FQGNSA. This CDR3 comprises 16 residues. As DNA, the CDR3 is TGTGCCAGCAGCCGGAGACAGAACTTCTATAATTCACCCCTCCACTTT. Translation gives CASSRRQNFYNSPLHF.

The V call is TRBV2, the J call TRBJ1-6; 10 bases match TRBD1. This CDR3 comprises 14 residues. J lost 8 bases, V lost 7 bases, and 5 bases had no gene match. Germline V lookup: CDR1 SNHLY, CDR2 FYNNEI. The CDR3 DNA sequence: TGTGCCAGCACCCCGGGACAGGGGTATTCACCCCTCCACTTT. It codes for CASTPGQGYSPLHF.

This clone was detected only once. The rearrangement joins TRBV30 to TRBJ2-1; D unclear. The CDR3 contains 13 residues. Germline V gene data show CDR1 as GTSNPN and CDR2 as SVGIG (reference sequence). Trimming took off 0 bases at V and 6 bases at J, with 9 bases between the two ends. The CDR3 region has the DNA TGTGCCTGGAGTGTAAACCTAAGCAATGAGCAGTTCTTC. Its protein is CAWSVNLSNEQFF.

The chain carries TRBV5-6 and TRBJ1-3; D gene unclear. Germline CDR1 and CDR2: SGHDT and YYEEEE. CDR3 length equals 13 residues. Trimming shortened V by 0 bases and J by 7 bases, and 8 bases separated the two germline ends. CDR3 region: CASSLGGSNTIYF. CDR3 sequence (DNA): TGTGCCAGCAGCTTGGGGGGTTCGAACACCATATATTTT. The whole variable domain, filled in from reference TRBV5-6 and TRBJ1-3, reads DAGVTQSPTHLIKTRGQQVTLRCSPKSGHDTVSWYQQALGQGPQFIFQYYEEEERQRGNFPDRFSGHQFPNYSSELNVNALLLGDSALYLCASSLGGSNTIYFGEGSWLTVV.

This clone was counted between two and nine times. The J gene is TRBJ2-1, the V gene TRBV27, with 13 positions matching TRBD2. The CDR3 loop spans 17 amino acids. Germline V gene sequence: CDR1 MNHEY, CDR2 SMNVEV (reference sequence). V trimming: 2 bases; J trimming: 4 bases; junction bases outside the gene matches: 5. CDR3 DNA: TGTGCCAGCAGTTTAGGGCGACTAGCGGGAGGATACAATGAGCAGTTCTTC. This gives the protein CASSLGRLAGGYNEQFF.

The chain uses TRBV7-9 and TRBJ1-1, with a tentative D call TRBD1 (6 bases). The V gene lost 2 bases and the J gene lost 7 bases, with 8 bases spanning the gap. The germline V gene has CDR1 SEHNR and CDR2 FQNEAQ (reference sequence). The CDR3 is 12 amino acids. The CDR3 protein is CASSLIRGEAFF. The DNA of the CDR3 is TGTGCCAGCAGCTTAATCAGGGGTGAAGCTTTCTTT.

The chain is built from TRBV7-9 and TRBJ2-5; unclear D gene. The CDR3 runs 13 residues. V gave up 1 base and J gave up 5 bases, with 8 bases separating them. The germline gives CDR1 SEHNR, CDR2 FQNEAQ (reference sequence). The chain's CDR3 is CASSLVALETQYF. In nucleotides, the CDR3 is TGTGCCAGCAGCTTAGTAGCTCTCGAGACCCAGTACTTC.

This clone was detected only once. This rearrangement joins TRBV18 to TRBJ1-2; no reliable D call. The V end lost 0 bases, the J end lost 0 bases, and 8 bases lay between the germline ends. CDR3 size: 15 residues. In germline, CDR1 is KGHSH, CDR2 LQKENI. The CDR3, as DNA: TGTGCCAGCTCACCACCTCAGACCCCTAACTATGGCTACACCTTC. It codes for CASSPPQTPNYGYTF.

The count of this clone is one. The J gene is TRBJ2-2, the V gene TRBV7-6, with D possibly TRBD1 on 5 matching bases. Germline V gene lookup returns CDR1 SGHVS and CDR2 FNYEAQ. The length of the CDR3 is 16 residues. V was clipped by 1 base and J by 6 bases, with 15 bases between them. CDR3 coding DNA: TGTGCCAGCAGCTTAGACTCTTTTCAAGGGGCCGGGGAGCTGTTTTTT. Translation: CASSLDSFQGAGELFF.

The chain employs TRBV9 and TRBJ2-7; D is perhaps TRBD2 (6 bases). Germline CDR1 SGDLS, CDR2 YYNGEE. Trimming took off 5 bases at V and 2 bases at J, with 17 bases between the two ends. The CDR3 length is 15 residues. Here the CDR3 DNA reads TGTGCCAGCAGTGATGGGACTTTTCCGACCTACGAGCAGTACTTC. The encoded protein is CASSDGTFPTYEQYF. Drawing the rest from reference TRBV9 and TRBJ2-7, the complete variable domain is DSGVTQTPKHLITATGQRVTLRCSPRSGDLSVYWYQQSLDQGLQFLIQYYNGEERAKGNILERFSAQQFPDLHSELNLSSLELGDSALYFCASSDGTFPTYEQYFGPGTRLTVT.

V and J are TRBV27 and TRBJ1-2; D is uncertain. In germline, CDR1 is MNHEY, CDR2 SMNVEV (reference sequence). CDR3 size: 15 residues. Trimming took off 2 bases at V and 4 bases at J, with 14 bases between the two ends. CDR3: CASSLNTGWAYGYTF. CDR3 in DNA: TGTGCCAGCAGTTTAAACACCGGGTGGGCCTATGGCTACACCTTC.

The chain has TRBV7-8 and TRBJ1-4; TRBD1 might be the D (6 bases). V lost 5 bases to trimming and J lost 4 bases, with 17 bases between them. Germline V gene sequence: CDR1 SGHVS, CDR2 FQNEAQ. This CDR3 spans 16 amino acids. In nucleotides, the CDR3 is TGTGCCAGCAGCCTACAGGGATCAGGGGTTAATGAAAAACTGTTTTTT. Its protein product is CASSLQGSGVNEKLFF.

The chain recombines TRBV11-2 with TRBJ2-7, with 11 nucleotides matching TRBD2. CDR1 SGHAT and CDR2 FQNNGV come from the germline V gene. This CDR3 has 18 amino acids. The J segment lost 0 bases and the V segment lost 5 bases, leaving 12 bases of the junction unmatched. CDR3 coding DNA: TGTGCCAGCAGCCGGGGGGAATTAGCGGGAGGGCCCTCCTACGAGCAGTACTTC. As protein: CASSRGELAGGPSYEQYF.

On this clone itself: Other DNA sequences in the sample encode the same CDR3. The chain couples TRBV7-2 to TRBJ2-2; D is unclear. Looked up from germline, CDR1 is SGHTA and CDR2 is FQGNSA. Trimming left V 1 base short and J 0 bases short, with 6 bases between. The CDR3 contains 15 residues. CDR3 DNA: TGTGCCAGCAGCTTAGGCGGTTCGAACACCGGGGAGCTGTTTTTT. Amino acid sequence: CASSLGGSNTGELFF.

The V and J genes are TRBV6-6 and TRBJ1-1; a possible D gene is TRBD1 (5 bases). Trimming pared 7 bases from V and 4 bases from J, leaving 22 bases between. The CDR3 loop spans 16 amino acids. Germline values: CDR1 MNHNY, CDR2 SVGAGI (reference sequence). The CDR3 bases are TGTGCCAGCATAAGGACCTCATACGGGACTAGCACTGAAGCTTTCTTT. Amino acid sequence: CASIRTSYGTSTEAFF.

The chain employs TRBV30 and TRBJ1-1; D call uncertain. This CDR3 has 13 amino acids. Germline V gives CDR1 GTSNPN, CDR2 SVGIG (reference sequence). Trimming removed 0 bases at V and 4 bases at J, with 9 bases between. For the CDR3, the DNA is TGTGCCTGGAGTGTACATCGGGGCACTGAAGCTTTCTTT. Protein sequence: CAWSVHRGTEAFF.